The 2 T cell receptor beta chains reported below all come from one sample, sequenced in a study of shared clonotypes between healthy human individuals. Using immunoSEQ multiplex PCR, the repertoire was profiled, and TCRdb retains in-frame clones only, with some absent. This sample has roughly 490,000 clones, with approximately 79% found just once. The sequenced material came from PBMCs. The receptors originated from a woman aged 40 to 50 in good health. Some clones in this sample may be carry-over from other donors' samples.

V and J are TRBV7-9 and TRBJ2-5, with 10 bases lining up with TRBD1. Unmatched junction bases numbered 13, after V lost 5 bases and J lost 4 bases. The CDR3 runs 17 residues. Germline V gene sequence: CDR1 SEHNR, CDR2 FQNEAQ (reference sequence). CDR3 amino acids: CASSPIGGQGLRETQYF. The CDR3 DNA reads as TGTGCCAGCAGCCCTATAGGGGGACAGGGGTTGCGAGAGACCCAGTACTTC.

The CDR3 sequence: CASSPGTSGSRYEQYF. CDR3 nucleotide sequence: TGTGCCAGCAGCCCTGGGACTAGCGGGAGTCGATACGAGCAGTACTTC. The rearrangement uses TRBV5-4 and TRBJ2-7; 14 bases fit TRBD2. The CDR3 runs to 16 residues. Per germline, CDR1 SGHNT and CDR2 YYREEE (reference sequence). With V trimmed by 4 bases and J by 4 bases, 7 bases remained unmatched.